This T cell receptor beta chain emerged from a study of shared T cell receptors in the human thymus. The CDR3 is made up of 16 amino acids. V dropped 6 bases and J dropped 0; count of bases not matched to a gene: 4. Germline assignment: CDR1 ENHRY and CDR2 SYGVKD. Some clones are missing from TCRdb's copy, which holds only in-frame ones; the method was immunoSEQ multiplex PCR. Seen here are hundreds of thousands of clones, about 80% observed once, and the top ten hold approximately 0.013%. Another study also made use of these data, one on human thymus T cells. That publication notes: Thymic samples were excised during corrective heart operations.

The sample was thymocytes. V and J are TRBV10-3 and TRBJ2-6; 8 positions match TRBD1. The sequence was collected from a boy under three years old with a congenital heart defect. The CDR3 DNA sequence: TGTGCCATCAGGGACAGGGCTTACTCTGGGGCCAACGTCCTGACTTTC. Translating gives CAIRDRAYSGANVLTF.